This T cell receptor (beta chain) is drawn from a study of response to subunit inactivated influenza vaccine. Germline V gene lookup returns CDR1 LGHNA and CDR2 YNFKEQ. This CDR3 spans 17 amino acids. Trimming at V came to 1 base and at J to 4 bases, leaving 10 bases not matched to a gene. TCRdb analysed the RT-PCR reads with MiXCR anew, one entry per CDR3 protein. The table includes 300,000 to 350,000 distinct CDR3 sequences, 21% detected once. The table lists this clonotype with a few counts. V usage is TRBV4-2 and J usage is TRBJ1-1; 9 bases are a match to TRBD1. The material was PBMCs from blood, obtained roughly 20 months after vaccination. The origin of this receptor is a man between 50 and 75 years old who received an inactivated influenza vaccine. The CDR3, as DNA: TGTGCCAGCAGCCAAGGACGACAGGGGGTAATACGCACTGAAGCTTTCTTT. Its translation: CASSQGRQGVIRTEAFF.